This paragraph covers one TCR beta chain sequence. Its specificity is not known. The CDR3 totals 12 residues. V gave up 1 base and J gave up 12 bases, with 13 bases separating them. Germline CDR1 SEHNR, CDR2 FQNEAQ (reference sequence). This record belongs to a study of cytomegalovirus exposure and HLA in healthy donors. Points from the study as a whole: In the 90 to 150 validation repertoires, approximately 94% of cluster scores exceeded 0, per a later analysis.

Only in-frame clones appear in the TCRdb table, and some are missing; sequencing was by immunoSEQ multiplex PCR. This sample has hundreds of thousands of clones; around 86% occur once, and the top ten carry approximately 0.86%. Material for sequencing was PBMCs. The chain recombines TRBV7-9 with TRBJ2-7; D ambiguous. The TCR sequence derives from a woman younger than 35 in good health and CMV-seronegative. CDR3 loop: CASSLVPLGLYF. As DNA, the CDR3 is TGTGCCAGCAGCTTAGTACCTCTTGGGCTGTACTTC.